This T cell receptor beta chain was captured by sequencing in a study of identical twins. General observations from the study: Invariant MAIT and iNKT cells are populations that could partly confound zero-insertion analyses. These conclusions were based on statistical analysis (cross-sectional, not following the same donors).

This clonotype was seen more than once but under ten times. Its specificity is unknown. The CDR3 extends over 16 amino acids. Trimming cost V 1 base and J 2 bases, with 13 bases left between them. CDR1 and CDR2 (germline): MGHRA, YSYEKL. TCRdb analysed the 5' RACE reads with MiXCR anew, one entry per CDR3 protein. The table lists about 900,000 distinct CDR3 sequences, around 12% of them singletons. The data were also submitted as part of a second study, on yellow fever vaccine responses in identical twins.

Source material: PBMCs. The clonotype was recovered from a woman between 18 and 29 years old in good health. This sequence joins TRBV4-1 and TRBJ2-3; D possibly matches TRBD1 or TRBD2 (6 bases each). The CDR3 spells CASSQGGAGSTDTQYF. In nucleotides, the CDR3 is TGCGCCAGCAGCCAAGGGGGGGCGGGGTCCACAGATACGCAGTATTTT.